This TCR beta chain is drawn from a study of blood T cell repertoires in COVID-19 (dated by TCRdb to about 2020). Regarding the research as a whole: Collaborator samples came from the United States, Italy and Spain and covered acute and convalescent phases of COVID-19. The material from the prospective study consisted of cDNA or gDNA derived from T cells, B-cell-depleted T cells, or PBMCs. Deeply sampled blood TCRbeta repertoires from subjects exposed to, actively infected with, or recovered from COVID-19 were included in the dataset. A freely available public database, intended as a resource for researchers studying the immune response to SARS-CoV-2, is where the repertoires were released. The samples were drawn from the first 160 participants of the ongoing ImmuneRACE study and from 1,254 subjects provided by 6 global collaborators. A de-identified subject ID, COVID-19 status, age in years and sex were almost always included in the sample metadata. Where HLA class I and class II types were available, the types were taken from metadata supplied by the sample provider, not from assay-based typing. Broad study findings and their caveats: How much clinical and demographic metadata was included differed by source and by participant, and the metadata was provided uncurated.

At one collaborating source in Seattle, patients were enrolled during active infection and were followed longitudinally through the course of disease. Whole blood was collected in K2EDTA tubes by collaborating institutions according to the institutions' own protocols. For TCRbeta analysis, collaborators shipped samples as frozen whole blood, isolated PBMCs, or DNA extracted from either of those sample types. The immunoSEQ Assay, a bias-controlled multiplex PCR, was used to amplify TCRbeta CDR3 regions from genomic DNA. Processing in the source paper ran as follows. The number of nucleated cells in each sample was estimated from the amplification of reference gene primers within the assay. Sequence reads were collapsed and filtered to measure the absolute abundance of every unique TCRbeta CDR3 rearrangement. Productive Simpson clonality was computed per sample as the square root of Simpson's diversity index over productive rearrangements. Drawn from immuneACCESS, this table holds only the in-frame rearrangements with V and J called that TCRdb kept. Clones are partly lost; checked studies trace under half to an unresolved V gene and leave the rest unexplained. That table furnishes V, J and clone size, whereas the DNA furnished D and trimming. The sample yields nearly 350,000 clones; about nine tenths were counted once. The ten largest clones add up to 6% to 8% of the sample.

From cysteine to phenylalanine, the CDR3 is 14 amino acids long. The entry retains the CDR3 DNA only, 42 bases that are in frame from base 1. To note about this clone: There is no known antigen for this receptor. Base qualities are missing; no much larger clone stands one base away.

The clonotype was recovered from a woman between 70 and 85 years old with COVID-19, enrolled during active disease. Recombination linked TRBV21-1 to TRBJ2-3; the table's D call of TRBD1 was not tested on the DNA. TRBV21-1 is reported as a pseudogene. Specimen: peripheral blood. In nucleotides, the sequence is TGTGCCAGCAGCATGGGGACAGGGTGGGATACGCAGTATTTT. Its protein reads: CASSMGTGWDTQYF.